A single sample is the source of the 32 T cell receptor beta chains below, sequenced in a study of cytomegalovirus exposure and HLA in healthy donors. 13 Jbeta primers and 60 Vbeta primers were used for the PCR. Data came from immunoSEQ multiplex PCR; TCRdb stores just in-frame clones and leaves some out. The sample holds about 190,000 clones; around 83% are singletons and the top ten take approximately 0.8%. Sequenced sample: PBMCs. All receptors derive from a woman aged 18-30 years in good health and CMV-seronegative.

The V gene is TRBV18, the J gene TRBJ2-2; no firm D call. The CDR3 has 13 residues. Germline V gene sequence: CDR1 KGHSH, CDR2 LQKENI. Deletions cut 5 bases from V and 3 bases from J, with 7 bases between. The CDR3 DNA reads TGTGCCAGCTCATTAATCGACACCGGGGAGCTGTTTTTT. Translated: CASSLIDTGELFF. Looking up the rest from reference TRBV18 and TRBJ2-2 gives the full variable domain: NAGVMQNPRHLVRRRGQEARLRCSPMKGHSHVYWYRQLPEEGLKFMVYLQKENIIDESGMPKERFSAEFPKEGPSILRIQQVVRGDSAAYFCASSLIDTGELFFGEGSRLTVL.

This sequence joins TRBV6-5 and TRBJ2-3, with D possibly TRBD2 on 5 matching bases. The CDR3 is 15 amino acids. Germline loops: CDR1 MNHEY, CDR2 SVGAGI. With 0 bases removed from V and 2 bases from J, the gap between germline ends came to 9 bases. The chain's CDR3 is CASSYSRVVTDTQYF. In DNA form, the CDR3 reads TGTGCCAGCAGTTACTCGAGGGTGGTCACAGATACGCAGTATTTT.

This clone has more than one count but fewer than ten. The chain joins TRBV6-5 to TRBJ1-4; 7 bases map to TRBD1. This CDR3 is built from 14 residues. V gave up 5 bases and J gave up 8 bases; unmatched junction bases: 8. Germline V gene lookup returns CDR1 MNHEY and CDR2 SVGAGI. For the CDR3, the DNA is TGTGCCAGCAGTCGAAACAGGGGAGAAGAAAAACTGTTTTTT. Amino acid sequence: CASSRNRGEEKLFF.

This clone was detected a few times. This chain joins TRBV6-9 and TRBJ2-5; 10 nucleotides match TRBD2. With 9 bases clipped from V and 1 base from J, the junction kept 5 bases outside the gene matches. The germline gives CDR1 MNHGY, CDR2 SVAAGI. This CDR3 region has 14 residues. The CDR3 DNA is TGTGCCAGGACTAGCGGGTGTAGCCAAGAGACCCAGTACTTC. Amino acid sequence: CARTSGCSQETQYF.

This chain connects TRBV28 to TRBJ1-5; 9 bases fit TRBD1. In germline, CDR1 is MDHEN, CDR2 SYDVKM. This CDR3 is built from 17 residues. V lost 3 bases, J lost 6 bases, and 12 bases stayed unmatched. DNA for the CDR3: TGTGCCAGCAGTTTCCCCGAACAGGGGGCGTTTAGTCAGCCCCAGCATTTT. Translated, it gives CASSFPEQGAFSQPQHF.

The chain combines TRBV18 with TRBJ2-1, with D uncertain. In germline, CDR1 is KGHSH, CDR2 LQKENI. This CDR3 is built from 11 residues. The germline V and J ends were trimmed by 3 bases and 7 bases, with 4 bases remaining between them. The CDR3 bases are TGTGCCAGCTCACCCAATAATGAGCAGTTCTTC. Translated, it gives CASSPNNEQFF.

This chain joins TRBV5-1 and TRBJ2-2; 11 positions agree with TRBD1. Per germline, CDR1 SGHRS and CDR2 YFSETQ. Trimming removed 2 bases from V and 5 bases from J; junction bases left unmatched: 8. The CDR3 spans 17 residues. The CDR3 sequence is CASSFPRDRGSTGELFF. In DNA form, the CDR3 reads TGCGCCAGCAGCTTTCCTCGGGACAGGGGGTCGACCGGGGAGCTGTTTTTT.

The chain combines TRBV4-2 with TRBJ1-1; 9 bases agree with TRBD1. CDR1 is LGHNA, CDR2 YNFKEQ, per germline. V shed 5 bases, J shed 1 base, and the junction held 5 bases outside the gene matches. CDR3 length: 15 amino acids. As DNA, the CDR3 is TGTGCCAGCAGCTCGACGGGACAGGGGAACACTGAAGCTTTCTTT. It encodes CASSSTGQGNTEAFF.

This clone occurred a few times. As DNA, the CDR3 is TGTGCCAGCAGCTCCTTAGCGGGGGGAACCTACAATGAGCAGTTCTTC. Its translation: CASSSLAGGTYNEQFF. The chain joins TRBV13 to TRBJ2-1; 10 bases align to TRBD2. This CDR3 is built from 16 residues. CDR1 and CDR2 from the germline V gene are PRHDT and FYEKMQ (reference sequence). The J segment lost 2 bases and the V segment lost 4 bases, leaving 5 bases of the junction unmatched.

CDR3 amino acids: CASNTRGQEETQYF. CDR3 sequence (DNA): TGTGCCAGCAACACGCGGGGACAGGAAGAGACCCAGTACTTC. V usage is TRBV2 and J usage is TRBJ2-5; 8 bases fit TRBD1. CDR1 is SNHLY, CDR2 FYNNEI, per germline. The CDR3 contains 14 residues. V dropped 7 bases and J dropped 3; count of bases not matched to a gene: 7.

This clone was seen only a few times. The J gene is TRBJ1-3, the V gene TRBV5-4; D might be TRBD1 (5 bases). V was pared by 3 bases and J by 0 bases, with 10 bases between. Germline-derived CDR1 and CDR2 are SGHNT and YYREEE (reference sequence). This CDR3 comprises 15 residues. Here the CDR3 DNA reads TGTGCCAGCAGCTCCAGGGAAATCTCTGGAAACACCATATATTTT. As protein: CASSSREISGNTIYF. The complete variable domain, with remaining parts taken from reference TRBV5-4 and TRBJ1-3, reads ETGVTQSPTHLIKTRGQQVTLRCSSQSGHNTVSWYQQALGQGPQFIFQYYREEENGRGNFPPRFSGLQFPNYSSELNVNALELDDSALYLCASSSREISGNTIYFGEGSWLTVV.

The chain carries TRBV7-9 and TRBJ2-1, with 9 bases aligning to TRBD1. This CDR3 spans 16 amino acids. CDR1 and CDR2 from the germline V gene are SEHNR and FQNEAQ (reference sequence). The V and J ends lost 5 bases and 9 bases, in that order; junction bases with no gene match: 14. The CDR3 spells CASSPTSGTGIGEQFF. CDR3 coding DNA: TGTGCCAGCAGCCCGACTTCCGGGACAGGGATTGGTGAGCAGTTCTTC.

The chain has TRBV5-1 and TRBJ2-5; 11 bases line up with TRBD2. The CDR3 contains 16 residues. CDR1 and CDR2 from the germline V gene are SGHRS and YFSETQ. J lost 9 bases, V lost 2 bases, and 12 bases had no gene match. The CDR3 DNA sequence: TGCGCCAGCAGCTTAATGACTAGCGGGGTCTCGTGGGCCCAGTACTTC. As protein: CASSLMTSGVSWAQYF.

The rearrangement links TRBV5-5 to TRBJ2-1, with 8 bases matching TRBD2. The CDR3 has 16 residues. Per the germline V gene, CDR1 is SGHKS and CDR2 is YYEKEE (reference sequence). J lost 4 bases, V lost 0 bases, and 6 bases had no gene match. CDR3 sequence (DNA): TGTGCCAGCAGCTTGGCCTCGCGGGGGGTATACAATGAGCAGTTCTTC. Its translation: CASSLASRGVYNEQFF.

This chain's CDR3 is CASKQQGPQQPQHF. The CDR3 bases are TGTGCCAGCAAACAACAGGGGCCCCAACAGCCCCAGCATTTT. The chain employs TRBV28 and TRBJ1-5; 7 positions agree with TRBD1. The CDR3 totals 14 residues. CDR1 MDHEN and CDR2 SYDVKM come from the germline V gene. V dropped 7 bases and J dropped 7; count of bases not matched to a gene: 10.

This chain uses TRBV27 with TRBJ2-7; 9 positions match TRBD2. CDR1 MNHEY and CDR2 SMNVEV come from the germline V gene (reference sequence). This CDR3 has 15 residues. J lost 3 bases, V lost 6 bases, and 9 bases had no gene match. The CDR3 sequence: CASRSGSSGGYEQYF. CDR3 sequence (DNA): TGTGCCAGCAGGTCTGGAAGTAGCGGGGGCTACGAGCAGTACTTC.

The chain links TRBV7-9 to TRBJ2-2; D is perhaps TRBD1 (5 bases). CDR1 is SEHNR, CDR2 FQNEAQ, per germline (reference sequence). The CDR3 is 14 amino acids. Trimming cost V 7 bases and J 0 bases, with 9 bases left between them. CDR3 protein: CASTRGSNTGELFF. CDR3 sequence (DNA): TGTGCCAGCACTAGGGGTTCGAACACCGGGGAGCTGTTTTTT.

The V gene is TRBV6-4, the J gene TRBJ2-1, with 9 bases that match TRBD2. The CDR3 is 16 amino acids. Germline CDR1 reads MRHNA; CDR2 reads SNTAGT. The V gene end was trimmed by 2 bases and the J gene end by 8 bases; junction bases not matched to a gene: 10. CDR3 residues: CASSDQRGDPTDEQFF. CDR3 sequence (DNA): TGTGCCAGCAGTGACCAGCGGGGGGACCCTACGGATGAGCAGTTCTTC.

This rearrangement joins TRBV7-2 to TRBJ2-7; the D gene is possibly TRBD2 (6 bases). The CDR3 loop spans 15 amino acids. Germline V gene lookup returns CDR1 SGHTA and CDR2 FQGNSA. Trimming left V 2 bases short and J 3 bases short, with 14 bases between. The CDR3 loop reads CASSLLVGGRYEQYF. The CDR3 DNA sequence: TGTGCCAGCAGCTTATTAGTCGGGGGTCGCTACGAGCAGTACTTC.

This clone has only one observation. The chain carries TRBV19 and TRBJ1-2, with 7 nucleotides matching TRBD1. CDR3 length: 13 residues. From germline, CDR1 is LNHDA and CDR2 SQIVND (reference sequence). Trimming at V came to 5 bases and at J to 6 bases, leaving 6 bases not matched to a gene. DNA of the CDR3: TGTGCCAGTAGTGTCGACAGGGACGATGGCTACACCTTC. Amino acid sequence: CASSVDRDDGYTF. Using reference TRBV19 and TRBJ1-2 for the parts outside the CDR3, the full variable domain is DGGITQSPKYLFRKEGQNVTLSCEQNLNHDAMYWYRQDPGQGLRLIYYSQIVNDFQKGDIAEGYSVSREKKESFPLTVTSAQKNPTAFYLCASSVDRDDGYTFGSGTRLTVV.

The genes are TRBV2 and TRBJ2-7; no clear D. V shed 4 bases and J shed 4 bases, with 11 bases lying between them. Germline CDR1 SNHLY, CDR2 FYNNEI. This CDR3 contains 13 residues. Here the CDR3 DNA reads TGTGCCAGCAGTGGGCTCCGGGTTTACGAGCAGTACTTC. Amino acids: CASSGLRVYEQYF.

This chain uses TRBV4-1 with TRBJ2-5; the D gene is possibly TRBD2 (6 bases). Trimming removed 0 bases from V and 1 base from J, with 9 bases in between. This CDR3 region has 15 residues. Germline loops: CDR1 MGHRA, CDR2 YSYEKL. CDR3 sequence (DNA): TGCGCCAGCAGCCAAGATGGAGGGGCCCAAGAGACCCAGTACTTC. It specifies CASSQDGGAQETQYF.

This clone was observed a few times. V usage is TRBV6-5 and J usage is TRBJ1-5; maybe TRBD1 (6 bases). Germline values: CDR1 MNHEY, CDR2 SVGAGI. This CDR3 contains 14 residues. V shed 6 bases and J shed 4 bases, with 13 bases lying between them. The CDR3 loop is CASSPDSSNQPQHF. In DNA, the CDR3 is TGTGCCAGCAGCCCGGACAGCTCTAATCAGCCCCAGCATTTT.

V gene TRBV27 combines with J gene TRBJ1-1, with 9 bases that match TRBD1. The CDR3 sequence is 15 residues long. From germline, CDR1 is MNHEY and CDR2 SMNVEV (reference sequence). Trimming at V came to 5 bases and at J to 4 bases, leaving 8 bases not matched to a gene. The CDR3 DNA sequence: TGTGCCAGCAGTGCCGGGACAGGGCTGGGCACTGAAGCTTTCTTT. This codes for CASSAGTGLGTEAFF.

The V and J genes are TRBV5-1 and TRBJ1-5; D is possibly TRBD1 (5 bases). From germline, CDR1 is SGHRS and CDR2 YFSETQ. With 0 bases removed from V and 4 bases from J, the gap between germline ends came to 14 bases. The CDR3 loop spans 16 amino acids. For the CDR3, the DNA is TGCGCCAGCAGCTTGGATGCGGGGGTACGAAATCAGCCCCAGCATTTT. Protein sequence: CASSLDAGVRNQPQHF.

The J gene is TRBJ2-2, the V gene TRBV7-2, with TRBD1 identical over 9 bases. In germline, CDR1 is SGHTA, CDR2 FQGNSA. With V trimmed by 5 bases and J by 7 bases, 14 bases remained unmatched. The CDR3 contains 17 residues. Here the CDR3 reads CASSPQSGTGIGGELFF. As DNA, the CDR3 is TGTGCCAGCAGCCCGCAATCCGGGACAGGGATTGGCGGGGAGCTGTTTTTT.

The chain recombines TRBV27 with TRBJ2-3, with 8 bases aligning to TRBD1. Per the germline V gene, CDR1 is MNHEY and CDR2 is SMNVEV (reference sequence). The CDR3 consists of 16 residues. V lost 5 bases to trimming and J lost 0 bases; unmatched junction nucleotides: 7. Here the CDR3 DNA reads TGTGCCAGCAGTAGCCGGGACAGGTGGAGCACAGATACGCAGTATTTT. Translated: CASSSRDRWSTDTQYF.

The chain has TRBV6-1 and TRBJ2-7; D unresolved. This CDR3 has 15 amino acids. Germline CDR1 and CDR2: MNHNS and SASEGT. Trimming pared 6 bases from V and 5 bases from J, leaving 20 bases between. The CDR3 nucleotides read TGTGCCAGCAGGAAACAGCCCACCGTTCGGAACGAGCAGTACTTC. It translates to CASRKQPTVRNEQYF.

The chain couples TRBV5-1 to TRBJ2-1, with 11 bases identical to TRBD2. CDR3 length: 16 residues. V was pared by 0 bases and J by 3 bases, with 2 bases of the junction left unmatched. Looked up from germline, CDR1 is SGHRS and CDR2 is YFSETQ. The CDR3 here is CASSLAGTSGYNEQFF. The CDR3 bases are TGCGCCAGCAGCTTGGCCGGGACTAGCGGCTACAATGAGCAGTTCTTC.

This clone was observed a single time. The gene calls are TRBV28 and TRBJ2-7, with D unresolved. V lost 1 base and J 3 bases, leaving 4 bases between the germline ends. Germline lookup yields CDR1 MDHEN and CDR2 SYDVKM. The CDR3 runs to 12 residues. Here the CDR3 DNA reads TGTGCCAGCAGTTTATACAGCTACGAGCAGTACTTC. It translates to CASSLYSYEQYF.

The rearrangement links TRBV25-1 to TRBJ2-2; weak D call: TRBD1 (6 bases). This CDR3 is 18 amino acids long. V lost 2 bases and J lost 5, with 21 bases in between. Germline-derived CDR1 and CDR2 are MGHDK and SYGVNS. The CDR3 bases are TGTGCCAGCAGTGAAGTGGGGGCAGGCCGACTGGCTACCGGGGAGCTGTTTTTT. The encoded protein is CASSEVGAGRLATGELFF.

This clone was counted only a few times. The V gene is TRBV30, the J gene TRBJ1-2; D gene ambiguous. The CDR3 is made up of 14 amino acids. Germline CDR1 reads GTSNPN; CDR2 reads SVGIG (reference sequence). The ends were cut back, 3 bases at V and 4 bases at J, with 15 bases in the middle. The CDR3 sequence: CAWRTRQALYGYTF. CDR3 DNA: TGTGCCTGGAGGACCCGGCAGGCCCTCTATGGCTACACCTTC.